These 8 T cell receptor beta chains came from one sample sequenced in a study of T-cell memory formation after mild COVID-19. TCRdb recomputed calls from the 5' RACE reads with MiXCR, one row per CDR3 protein. The repertoire holds around 400,000 distinct CDR3 sequences, with roughly 26% as singletons. The specimen was PBMCs or a T cell subset sorted from them (not recorded which). The receptors were gathered from an adult woman who had mild COVID-19 (a few samples of this study predate the infection). Cell type and time point are not known.

This clonotype was detected a few times. The chain recombines TRBV7-8 with TRBJ2-5, with D possibly being TRBD1 (6 bases). The CDR3 sequence is 14 residues long. Germline values: CDR1 SGHVS, CDR2 FQNEAQ. The V end was cut by 3 bases, the J end by 2 bases, with 10 bases between. The CDR3 loop reads CASSFRQVQETQYF. DNA for the CDR3: TGTGCCAGCAGCTTTAGACAGGTGCAAGAGACCCAGTACTTC.

The chain couples TRBV7-3 to TRBJ1-1; D is perhaps TRBD1 (5 bases). CDR1 and CDR2 (germline): SGHTA, FQGTGA. This CDR3 spans 15 amino acids. Trimming took 0 bases from V and 1 from J, leaving 9 bases between them. The CDR3 DNA is TGTGCCAGCAGCTTAACACAGGCGACGAACACTGAAGCTTTCTTT. It translates to CASSLTQATNTEAFF.

This clonotype has a handful of counts. This chain connects TRBV6-1 to TRBJ1-2; no definite D call. CDR3 length equals 12 residues. Trimming pared 8 bases from V and 0 bases from J, leaving 7 bases between. Germline CDR1 reads MNHNS; CDR2 reads SASEGT. CDR3: CASETANYGYTF. CDR3 DNA: TGTGCCAGCGAAACAGCTAACTATGGCTACACCTTC.

This chain joins TRBV7-2 and TRBJ2-3, with a tentative D call TRBD2 (6 bases). V dropped 0 bases and J dropped 4 bases, with 17 bases sitting between them. This CDR3 is 17 amino acids long. Germline CDR1 is SGHTA and CDR2 is FQGNSA. The DNA of the CDR3 is TGTGCCAGCAGCTTAGCGCGGGGAATCCACCGGGCAGATACGCAGTATTTT. Translating gives CASSLARGIHRADTQYF.

The gene calls are TRBV27 and TRBJ1-1; TRBD1 is a possible D gene (6 bases). With 6 bases removed from V and 0 bases from J, the gap between germline ends came to 11 bases. Germline lookup yields CDR1 MNHEY and CDR2 SMNVEV (reference sequence). This CDR3 spans 14 amino acids. CDR3 residues: CASSRDTLNTEAFF. In DNA, the CDR3 is TGTGCCAGCAGCCGGGACACCCTGAACACTGAAGCTTTCTTT.

The rearrangement joins TRBV6-5 to TRBJ2-5, with D possibly matching TRBD1 (5 bases). This CDR3 region has 14 residues. V was pared by 0 bases and J by 2 bases, with 7 bases between. CDR1 is MNHEY, CDR2 SVGAGI, per germline. CDR3 coding DNA: TGTGCCAGCAGTTACTCCCAGGGTCAAGAGACCCAGTACTTC. Its translation: CASSYSQGQETQYF.

The chain carries TRBV4-1 and TRBJ1-5, with D perhaps matching TRBD1 (5 bases). V shed 1 base and J shed 0 bases, with 19 bases lying between them. The CDR3 totals 19 residues. CDR1 and CDR2 (germline): MGHRA, YSYEKL. The CDR3 DNA sequence: TGCGCCAGCAGCCAAGGGGCGTACATTAGGGGCCTTAGCAATCAGCCCCAGCATTTT. Translated: CASSQGAYIRGLSNQPQHF.

This clonotype occurred a few times. The chain is built from TRBV6-6 and TRBJ1-5; D is ambiguous. Trimming shortened V by 7 bases and J by 3 bases, and 10 bases separated the two germline ends. The germline V gene has CDR1 MNHNY and CDR2 SVGAGI (reference sequence). The CDR3 runs 13 residues. CDR3 protein: CASTPEVNQPQHF. CDR3 DNA: TGTGCCAGCACCCCGGAGGTCAATCAGCCCCAGCATTTT.